This record covers a single TCR beta chain. Its antigen is currently unknown. Stability required unchanged lesions during the previous 6 months. Confetti depigmentation, marking active vitiligo, was absent in these patients. This entry belongs to a study of resident and recirculating memory T cells in vitiligo. Study overall: Samples were epidermis from two lesional and two nonlesional sites, plus PBMCs.

V lost 4 bases, J lost 1 base, and 1 base stayed unmatched. The CDR3 totals 14 residues. CDR1 and CDR2 (germline): SGHRS, YFSETQ. Clones were read by immunoSEQ multiplex PCR, and TCRdb kept only the in-frame ones, dropping some. Of 72,000 or so clones in the sample, roughly nine tenths were seen once. Study findings and constraints: Different lesions suggested infiltration by different T cell clones.

Input material: blood. The sequence was obtained from a male donor with vitiligo. The chain recombines TRBV5-1 with TRBJ1-4, with 7 bases fitting TRBD1. This CDR3 reads CASSAGGTNEKLFF. The CDR3 DNA reads as TGCGCCAGCAGCGCAGGGGGAACTAATGAAAAACTGTTTTTT.